Listed below are T cell receptor beta chains from one sample, sequenced in a study of PD-1 blockade in classical Hodgkin lymphoma. TCRdb's copy holds only in-frame clones and misses some; the assay was immunoSEQ multiplex PCR. The sample lists 70,000 to 85,000 clones; roughly 91% were seen once. The source material was peripheral blood mononuclear cells (PBMCs), sampled at baseline. These receptor sequences come from a human donor with classical Hodgkin lymphoma. Each CDR3 is given with its conserved first and last residue. D genes are given only for firm matches. Not all rows give a size; the values are once, few, many and, for expanded clones, a class.

TRBV21-1,TRBJ2-5,.,.,TGTGCCAGCAGCAAAAATGGGACAGGGGGTTTGGGGGAGACCCAGTACTTC,CASSKNGTGGLGETQYF
TRBV5-1,TRBJ2-5,.,.,TGCGCCAGCAGCTTGGCCGGGGAGTTCACAAGGAAGGGAGAGACCCAGTACTTC,CASSLAGEFTRKGETQYF
TRBV27,TRBJ2-5,.,once,TGTGCCAGCAGTACCCCCGGACCTCAAGAGACCCAGTACTTC,CASSTPGPQETQYF
TRBV12-5,TRBJ1-4,.,once,TGTGCTAGTGGTTTGGCCGTCTGGGGCGCGGATGAAAAACTGTTTTTT,CASGLAVWGADEKLFF
TRBV11-2,TRBJ2-5,.,.,TGTGCCAGCAGCTTAGATCCAAGCTCCCAAGAGACCCAGTACTTC,CASSLDPSSQETQYF
TRBV5-5,TRBJ2-7,.,.,TGTGCCAGCAGCTCGGACTTACTGGTCGACGAGCAGTACTTC,CASSSDLLVDEQYF
TRBV18,TRBJ2-1,TRBD2,.,TGTGCCAGCTCACCAGGGGCGGGAGGTTCCAATGAGCAGTTCTTC,CASSPGAGGSNEQFF
TRBV7-9,TRBJ2-3,TRBD2,.,TGTGCCAGCAGCTTGATCCGGGGGGGCTCCCGCCTCGCCACAGATACGCAGTATTTT,CASSLIRGGSRLATDTQYF
TRBV18,TRBJ2-7,.,.,TGTGCCAGCTCACCCCGGGACGGATCCTACGAGCAGTACTTC,CASSPRDGSYEQYF
TRBV7-2,TRBJ2-1,TRBD2,.,TGTGCCAGCAGCTTGTTGGCGGGAGACTACAATGAGCAGTTCTTC,CASSLLAGDYNEQFF
TRBV30,TRBJ1-1,.,.,TGTGCCTGGAGTGTAACTAGCATGAACACTGAAGCTTTCTTT,CAWSVTSMNTEAFF
TRBV27,TRBJ1-1,.,once,TGTGCCAGCGGGAACAGGTTTAACACTGAAGCTTTCTTT,CASGNRFNTEAFF
TRBV9,TRBJ2-3,TRBD2,.,TGTGCCAGCAGCGTAGATTCGGGTCGTCGGGGGGAGCGCACAGATACGCAGTATTTT,CASSVDSGRRGERTDTQYF
TRBV27,TRBJ2-7,.,.,TGTGCCAGCAGTTTGGGGACAAACTACGAGCAGTACTTC,CASSLGTNYEQYF